The 7 T cell receptor beta chains given below trace back to one sample, sequenced in a study of T-cell memory formation after mild COVID-19. TCRdb processed the 5' RACE reads anew with MiXCR; each CDR3 protein has one entry. The sample consists of 300,000 to 350,000 distinct CDR3 sequences, around 13% of them appearing once. What was sequenced was PBMCs or a T cell subset sorted from them (not recorded which). These receptors were taken from a man aged 18 to 29 who had mild COVID-19 (a few samples of this study predate the infection). Cell type and time point are not known.

This clonotype was observed at least ten times. V usage is TRBV6-4 and J usage is TRBJ2-3; 7 nucleotides agree with TRBD2. Germline V gene sequence: CDR1 MRHNA, CDR2 SNTAGT. V gave up 2 bases and J gave up 1 base; unmatched junction bases: 6. CDR3 length: 16 amino acids. CDR3 region: CASSDGAGVGTDTQYF. CDR3 sequence (DNA): TGTGCCAGCAGTGACGGCGCGGGGGTCGGCACAGATACGCAGTATTTT.

This clonotype has at least ten counts. The CDR3 sequence: CASSQDPPGGREKLFF. As DNA, the CDR3 is TGCGCCAGCAGCCAAGATCCACCAGGGGGCCGAGAAAAACTGTTTTTT. The genes are TRBV4-3 and TRBJ1-4; TRBD1 agrees at 8 bases. Unmatched junction bases numbered 8, after V lost 0 bases and J lost 8 bases. The length of the CDR3 is 16 residues. Looked up from germline, CDR1 is LGHNA and CDR2 is YSLEER.

This clonotype came up many times. The chain links TRBV7-9 to TRBJ1-6; no reliable D call. Trimming pared 1 base from V and 7 bases from J, leaving 5 bases between. The CDR3 sequence is 13 residues long. Germline values: CDR1 SEHNR, CDR2 FQNEAQ (reference sequence). The chain's CDR3 is CASSLGGNSPLHF. The CDR3 bases are TGTGCCAGCAGCTTAGGAGGGAATTCACCCCTCCACTTT.

In regard to this clonotype: A much larger clone sits a single nucleotide away, making a read error possible. The V gene is TRBV18, the J gene TRBJ1-5, with D possibly being TRBD1 (5 bases). The length of the CDR3 is 13 residues. Germline V CDR1 and CDR2: KGHSH, LQKENI. The ends were cut back, 1 base at V and 8 bases at J, with 9 bases in the middle. CDR3 sequence: CASSPRQDKPQHF. The CDR3, as DNA: TGTGCCAGCTCACCACGGCAGGACAAGCCCCAGCATTTT.

The rearrangement joins TRBV4-2 to TRBJ1-5, with D possibly matching TRBD1 (5 bases). Trimming left V 0 bases short and J 4 bases short, with 10 bases between. The CDR3 spans 15 residues. Germline CDR1 reads LGHNA; CDR2 reads YNFKEQ. CDR3 sequence: CASSQDRRGNQPQHF. The CDR3 nucleotides read TGTGCCAGCAGCCAAGATCGGCGGGGGAATCAGCCCCAGCATTTT.

This clonotype has more than one count but fewer than ten. The chain employs TRBV12-3 or TRBV12-4 and TRBJ2-5; 13 bases map to TRBD2. This CDR3 has 13 residues. V shed 5 bases, J shed 6 bases, and the junction held 0 bases outside the gene matches. In DNA, the CDR3 is TGTGCCAGCAGTGGGACTAGCGGGAAGACCCAGTACTTC. This sequence encodes CASSGTSGKTQYF.

This chain joins TRBV10-3 and TRBJ2-7, with TRBD1 as a possible D gene (5 bases). The CDR3 has 15 residues. V was cut by 0 bases and J by 6 bases, with 15 bases left in between. The germline gives CDR1 ENHRY, CDR2 SYGVKD. The CDR3 is CAISESKGNLIEQYF. CDR3 bases: TGTGCCATCAGTGAGTCGAAGGGGAACTTGATCGAGCAGTACTTC.